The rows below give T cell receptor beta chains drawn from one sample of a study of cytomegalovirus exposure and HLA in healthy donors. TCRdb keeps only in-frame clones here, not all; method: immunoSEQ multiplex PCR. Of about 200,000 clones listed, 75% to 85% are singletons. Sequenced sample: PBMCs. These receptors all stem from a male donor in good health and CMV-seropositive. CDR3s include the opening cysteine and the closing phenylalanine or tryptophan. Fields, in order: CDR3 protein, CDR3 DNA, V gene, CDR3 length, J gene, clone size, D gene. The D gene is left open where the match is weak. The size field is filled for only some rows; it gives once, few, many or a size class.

CDR3 protein: CAITSGSEGQFF
CDR3 DNA: TGTGCCATCACTAGCGGGAGTGAGGGGCAGTTCTTC
V gene: TRBV10-3
CDR3 length: 12
J gene: TRBJ2-1
clone size: NA
D gene: TRBD2

CDR3 protein: CASSTLPGQGSSYEQYF
CDR3 DNA: TGTGCCAGTAGTACCCTACCGGGACAGGGGTCCTCCTACGAGCAGTACTTC
V gene: TRBV19
CDR3 length: 17
J gene: TRBJ2-7
clone size: NA
D gene: TRBD1

CDR3 protein: CASSQDERGPTYEQYF
CDR3 DNA: TGCGCCAGCAGCCAAGATGAACGCGGGCCCACCTACGAGCAGTACTTC
V gene: TRBV4-1
CDR3 length: 16
J gene: TRBJ2-7
clone size: NA
D gene: NA

CDR3 protein: CASQTTPMNTEAFF
CDR3 DNA: TGTGCCAGTCAGACGACACCCATGAACACTGAAGCTTTCTTT
V gene: TRBV19
CDR3 length: 14
J gene: TRBJ1-1
clone size: few
D gene: NA

CDR3 protein: CAWSVQENTEAFF
CDR3 DNA: TGTGCCTGGAGTGTACAGGAAAACACTGAAGCTTTCTTT
V gene: TRBV30
CDR3 length: 13
J gene: TRBJ1-1
clone size: NA
D gene: NA

CDR3 protein: CASSLAGQGGGYTF
CDR3 DNA: TGTGCCAGCTCACTGGCCGGACAGGGAGGCGGCTACACCTTC
V gene: TRBV18
CDR3 length: 14
J gene: TRBJ1-2
clone size: NA
D gene: TRBD1

CDR3 protein: CASRLMADRGFGAFF
CDR3 DNA: TGTGCCAGCAGGCTGATGGCGGATCGAGGTTTCGGAGCTTTCTTT
V gene: TRBV5-7
CDR3 length: 15
J gene: TRBJ1-1
clone size: once
D gene: NA

CDR3 protein: CASSVGTGSPYEQYF
CDR3 DNA: TGTGCCAGCAGCGTAGGGACAGGGAGTCCCTACGAGCAGTACTTC
V gene: TRBV9
CDR3 length: 15
J gene: TRBJ2-7
clone size: NA
D gene: TRBD1

CDR3 protein: CASSSLAGGRFNEQFF
CDR3 DNA: TGTGCCAGCAGCTCGCTAGCGGGGGGGAGGTTCAATGAGCAGTTCTTC
V gene: TRBV5-4
CDR3 length: 16
J gene: TRBJ2-1
clone size: NA
D gene: TRBD2

CDR3 protein: CASSQGSYNEQFF
CDR3 DNA: TGTGCCAGCAGCCAGGGGTCCTACAATGAGCAGTTCTTC
V gene: TRBV7-9
CDR3 length: 13
J gene: TRBJ2-1
clone size: NA
D gene: NA

CDR3 protein: CASGPREHPYF
CDR3 DNA: TGTGCCAGTGGACCTAGGGAGCATCCGTACTTC
V gene: TRBV12-5
CDR3 length: 11
J gene: TRBJ2-7
clone size: NA
D gene: NA